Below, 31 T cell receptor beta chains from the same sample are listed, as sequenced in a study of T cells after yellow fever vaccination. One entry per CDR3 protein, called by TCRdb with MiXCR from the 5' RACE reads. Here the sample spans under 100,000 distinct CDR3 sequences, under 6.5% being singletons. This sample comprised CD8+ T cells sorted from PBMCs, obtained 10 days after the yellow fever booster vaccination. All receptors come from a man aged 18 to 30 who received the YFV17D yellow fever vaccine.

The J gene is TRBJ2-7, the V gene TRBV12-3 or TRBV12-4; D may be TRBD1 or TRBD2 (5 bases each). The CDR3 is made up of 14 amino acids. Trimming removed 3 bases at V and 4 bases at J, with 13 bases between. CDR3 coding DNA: TGTGCCAGCAGTTTTGGAGTTGGGGGTTACGAGCAGTACGTC. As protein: CASSFGVGGYEQYV.

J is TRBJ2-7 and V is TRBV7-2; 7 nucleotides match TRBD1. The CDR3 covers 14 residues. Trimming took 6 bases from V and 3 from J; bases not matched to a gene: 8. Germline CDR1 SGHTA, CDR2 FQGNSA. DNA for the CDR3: TGTGCCAGCAGTCAGTCCGGGACAGTCTACGAGCAGTACGTC. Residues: CASSQSGTVYEQYV.

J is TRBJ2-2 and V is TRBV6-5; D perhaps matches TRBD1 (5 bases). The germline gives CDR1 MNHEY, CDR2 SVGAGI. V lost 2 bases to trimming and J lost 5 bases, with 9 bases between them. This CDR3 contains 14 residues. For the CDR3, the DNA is TGTGCCAGCAGTTACGCAGGGCCTACCGGGGAGCTGTTTTTT. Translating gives CASSYAGPTGELFF.

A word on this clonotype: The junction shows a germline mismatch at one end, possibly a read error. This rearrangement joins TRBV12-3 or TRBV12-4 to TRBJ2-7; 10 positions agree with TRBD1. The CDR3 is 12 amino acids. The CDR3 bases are TGTGCCAGCAGTGCGACCGGGACAGGGGTTTCATTC. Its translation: CASSATGTGVSF.

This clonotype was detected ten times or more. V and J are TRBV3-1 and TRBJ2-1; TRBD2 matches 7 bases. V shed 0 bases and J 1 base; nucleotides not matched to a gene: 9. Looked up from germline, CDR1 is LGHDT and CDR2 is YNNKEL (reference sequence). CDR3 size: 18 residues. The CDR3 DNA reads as TGTGCCAGCAGCCAAGAGCGTAGGGCGGGGGAGTCCTACAATGAGCAGTTCTTC. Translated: CASSQERRAGESYNEQFF.

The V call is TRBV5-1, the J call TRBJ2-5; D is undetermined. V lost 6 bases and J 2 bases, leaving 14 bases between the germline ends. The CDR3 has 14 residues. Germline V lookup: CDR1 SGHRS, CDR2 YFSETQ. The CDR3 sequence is CASTGNSPQETQYF. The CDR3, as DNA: TGCGCCAGCACTGGTAACAGCCCTCAAGAGACCCAGTACTTC.

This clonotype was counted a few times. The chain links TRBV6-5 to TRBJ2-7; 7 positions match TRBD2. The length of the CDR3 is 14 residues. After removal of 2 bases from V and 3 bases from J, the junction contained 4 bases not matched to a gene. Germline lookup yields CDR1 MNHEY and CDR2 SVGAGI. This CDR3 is CASSYGWGGYEQYF. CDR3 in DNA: TGTGCCAGCAGTTACGGTTGGGGGGGCTACGAGCAGTACTTC.

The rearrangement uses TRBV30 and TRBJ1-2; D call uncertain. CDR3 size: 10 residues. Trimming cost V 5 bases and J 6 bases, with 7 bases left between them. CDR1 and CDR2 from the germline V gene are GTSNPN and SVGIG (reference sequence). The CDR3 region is CAWARDGYTF. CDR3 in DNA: TGTGCCTGGGCCCGGGATGGCTACACCTTC. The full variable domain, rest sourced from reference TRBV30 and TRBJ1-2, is SQTIHQWPATLVQPVGSPLSLECTVEGTSNPNLYWYRQAAGRGLQLLFYSVGIGQISSEVPQNLSASRPQDRQFILSSKKLLLSDSGFYLCAWARDGYTFGSGTRLTVV.

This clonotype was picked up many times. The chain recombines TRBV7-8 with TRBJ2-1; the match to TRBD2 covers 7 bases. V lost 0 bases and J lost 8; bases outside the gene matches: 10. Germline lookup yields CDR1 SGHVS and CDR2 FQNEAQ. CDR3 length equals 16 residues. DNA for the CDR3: TGTGCCAGCAGCTTAGCGGACCGCGGGGGAGGAGATGAGCAGTTCTTC. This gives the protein CASSLADRGGGDEQFF.

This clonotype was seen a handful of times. The CDR3 DNA reads as TGCGCCAGCAGCACCAGGCCAACCCGCCCAGACGAGCAGTACTTC. Protein: CASSTRPTRPDEQYF. V and J are TRBV5-1 and TRBJ2-7; D ambiguous. The CDR3 is 15 amino acids. The germline gives CDR1 SGHRS, CDR2 YFSETQ. V was pared by 4 bases and J by 5 bases, with 19 bases between.

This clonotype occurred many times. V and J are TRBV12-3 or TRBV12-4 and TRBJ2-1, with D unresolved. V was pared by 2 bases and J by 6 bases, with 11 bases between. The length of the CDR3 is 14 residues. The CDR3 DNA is TGTGCCAGCAGTTTAAGTGTCCTTGGCAATGAGCAGTTCTTC. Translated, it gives CASSLSVLGNEQFF.

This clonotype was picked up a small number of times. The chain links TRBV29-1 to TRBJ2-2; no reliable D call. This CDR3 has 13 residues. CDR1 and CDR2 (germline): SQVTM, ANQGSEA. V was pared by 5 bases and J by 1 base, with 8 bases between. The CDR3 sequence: CSVSAVNTGELFF. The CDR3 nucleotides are TGCAGCGTTTCGGCTGTGAACACCGGGGAGCTGTTTTTT.

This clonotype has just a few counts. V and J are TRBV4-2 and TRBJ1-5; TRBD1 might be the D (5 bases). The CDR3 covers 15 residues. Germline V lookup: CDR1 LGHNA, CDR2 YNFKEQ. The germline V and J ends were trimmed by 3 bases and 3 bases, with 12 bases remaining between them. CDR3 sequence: CASSQNGGYNQPQHF. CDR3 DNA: TGTGCCAGCAGCCAGAACGGGGGATACAATCAGCCCCAGCATTTT.

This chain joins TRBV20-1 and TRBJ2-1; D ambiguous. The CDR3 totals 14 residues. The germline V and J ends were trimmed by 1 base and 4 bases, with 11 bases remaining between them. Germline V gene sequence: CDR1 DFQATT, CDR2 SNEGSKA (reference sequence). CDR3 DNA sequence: TGCAGTGCTAGAGCAAGGGCAGTTTACAATGAGCAGTTCTTC. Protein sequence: CSARARAVYNEQFF.

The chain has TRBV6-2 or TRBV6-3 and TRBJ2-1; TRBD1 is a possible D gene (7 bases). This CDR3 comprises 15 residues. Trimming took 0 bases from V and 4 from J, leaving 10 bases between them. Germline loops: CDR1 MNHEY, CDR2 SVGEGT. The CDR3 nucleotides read TGTGCCAGCAGTTACTCTCCAGGGGGGTACAATGAGCAGTTCTTC. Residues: CASSYSPGGYNEQFF.

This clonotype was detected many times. Here the CDR3 reads CASSYDHEQFF. As DNA, the CDR3 is TGTGCCAGCAGTTACGATCATGAGCAGTTCTTC. This chain uses TRBV6-5 with TRBJ2-1, with D uncertain. The CDR3 has 11 residues. CDR1 is MNHEY and CDR2 is SVGAGI in the germline V gene. V lost 2 bases and J 8 bases, leaving 4 bases between the germline ends.

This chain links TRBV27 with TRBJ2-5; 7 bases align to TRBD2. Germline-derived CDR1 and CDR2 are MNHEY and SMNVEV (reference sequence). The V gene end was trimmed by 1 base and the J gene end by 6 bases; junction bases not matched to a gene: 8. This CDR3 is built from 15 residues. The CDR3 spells CASSLFTSDYQTQYF. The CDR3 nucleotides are TGTGCCAGCAGTTTATTTACTAGCGATTATCAGACCCAGTACTTC.

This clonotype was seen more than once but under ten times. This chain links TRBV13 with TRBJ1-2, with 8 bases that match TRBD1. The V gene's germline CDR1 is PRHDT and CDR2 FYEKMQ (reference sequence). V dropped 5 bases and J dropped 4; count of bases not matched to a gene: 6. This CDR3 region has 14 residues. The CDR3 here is CASSPRQGTYGYTF. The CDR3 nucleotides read TGTGCCAGCAGCCCCAGACAGGGGACCTATGGCTACACCTTC.

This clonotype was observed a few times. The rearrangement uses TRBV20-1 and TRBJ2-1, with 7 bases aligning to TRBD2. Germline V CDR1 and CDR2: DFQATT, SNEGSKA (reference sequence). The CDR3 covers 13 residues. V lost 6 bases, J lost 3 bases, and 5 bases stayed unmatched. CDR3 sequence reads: CSAHRGDYNEQFF. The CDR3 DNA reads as TGCAGTGCCCACCGGGGGGACTACAATGAGCAGTTCTTC.

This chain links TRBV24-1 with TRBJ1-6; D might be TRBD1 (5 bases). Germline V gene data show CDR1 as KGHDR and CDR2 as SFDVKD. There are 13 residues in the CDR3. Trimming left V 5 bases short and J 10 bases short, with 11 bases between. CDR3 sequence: CATSVRGESPLHF. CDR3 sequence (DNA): TGTGCCACCAGTGTGAGGGGTGAGTCACCCCTCCACTTT.

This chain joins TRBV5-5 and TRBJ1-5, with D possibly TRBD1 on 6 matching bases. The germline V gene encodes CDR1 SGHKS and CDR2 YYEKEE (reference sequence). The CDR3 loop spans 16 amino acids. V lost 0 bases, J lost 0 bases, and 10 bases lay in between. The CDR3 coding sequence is TGTGCCAGCAGCTTGGTTGGGACATTTAGCAATCAGCCCCAGCATTTT. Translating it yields CASSLVGTFSNQPQHF.

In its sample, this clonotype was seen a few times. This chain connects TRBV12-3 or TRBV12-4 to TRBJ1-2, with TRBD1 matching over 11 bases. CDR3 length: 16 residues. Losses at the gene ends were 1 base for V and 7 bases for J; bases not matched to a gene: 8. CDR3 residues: CASSLGGGQGARGYTF. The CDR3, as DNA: TGTGCCAGCAGTTTAGGAGGTGGACAGGGGGCGCGTGGCTACACCTTC.

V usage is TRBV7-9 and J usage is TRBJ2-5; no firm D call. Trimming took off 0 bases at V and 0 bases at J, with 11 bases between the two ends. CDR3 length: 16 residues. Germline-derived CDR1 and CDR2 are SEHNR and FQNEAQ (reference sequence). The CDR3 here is CASSLATEKYQETQYF. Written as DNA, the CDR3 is TGTGCCAGCAGCTTAGCTACAGAAAAGTACCAAGAGACCCAGTACTTC.

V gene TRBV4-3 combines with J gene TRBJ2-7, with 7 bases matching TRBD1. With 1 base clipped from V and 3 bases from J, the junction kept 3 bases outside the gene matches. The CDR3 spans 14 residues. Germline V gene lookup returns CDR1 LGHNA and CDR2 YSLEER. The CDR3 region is CASSQGRDSYEQYF. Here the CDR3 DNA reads TGCGCCAGCAGCCAAGGCCGGGACAGCTACGAGCAGTACTTC.

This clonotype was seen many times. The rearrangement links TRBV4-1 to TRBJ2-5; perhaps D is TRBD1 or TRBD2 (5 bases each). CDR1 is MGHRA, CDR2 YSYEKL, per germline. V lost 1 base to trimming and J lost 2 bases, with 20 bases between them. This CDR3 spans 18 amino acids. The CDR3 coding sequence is TGCGCCAGCAGCCAAGGGGGCCGGGAACCCTATTCTCAAGAGACCCAGTACTTC. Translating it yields CASSQGGREPYSQETQYF.

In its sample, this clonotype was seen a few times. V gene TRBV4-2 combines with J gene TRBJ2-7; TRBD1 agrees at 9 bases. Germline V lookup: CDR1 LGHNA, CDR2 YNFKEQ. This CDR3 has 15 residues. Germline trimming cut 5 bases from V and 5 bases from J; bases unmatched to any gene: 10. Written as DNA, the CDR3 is TGTGCCAGCAGCGGCGGACAGGGGATTTTCCACGAGCAGTACTTC. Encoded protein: CASSGGQGIFHEQYF.

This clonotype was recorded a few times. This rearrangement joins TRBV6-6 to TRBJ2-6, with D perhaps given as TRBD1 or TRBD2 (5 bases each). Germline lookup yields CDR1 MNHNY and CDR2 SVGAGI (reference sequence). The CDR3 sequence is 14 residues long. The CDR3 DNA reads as TGTGCTGGGACCCCCTACTCTGGGGCCAACGTCCTGACTTTC. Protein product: CAGTPYSGANVLTF.

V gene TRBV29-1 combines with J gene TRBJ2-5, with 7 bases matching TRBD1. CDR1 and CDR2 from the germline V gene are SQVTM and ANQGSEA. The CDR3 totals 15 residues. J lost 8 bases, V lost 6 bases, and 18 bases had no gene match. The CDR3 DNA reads TGCAGCGTAGATTTCGGGACAGATAATCGATTTACCCAGTACTTC. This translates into CSVDFGTDNRFTQYF.

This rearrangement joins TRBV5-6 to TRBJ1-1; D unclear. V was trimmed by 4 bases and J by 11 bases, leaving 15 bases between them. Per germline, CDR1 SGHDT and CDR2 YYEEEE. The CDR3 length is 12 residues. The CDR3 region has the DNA TGTGCCAGCAGCCTTTGGGGTGGGGTCGCTTTCTTT. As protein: CASSLWGGVAFF.

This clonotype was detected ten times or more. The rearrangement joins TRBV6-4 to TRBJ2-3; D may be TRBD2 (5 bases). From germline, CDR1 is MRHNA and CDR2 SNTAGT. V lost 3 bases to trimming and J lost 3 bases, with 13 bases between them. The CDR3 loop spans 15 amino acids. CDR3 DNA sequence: TGTGCCAGCAGTGAATCACTAGAAAGGACAGATACGCAGTATTTT. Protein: CASSESLERTDTQYF.

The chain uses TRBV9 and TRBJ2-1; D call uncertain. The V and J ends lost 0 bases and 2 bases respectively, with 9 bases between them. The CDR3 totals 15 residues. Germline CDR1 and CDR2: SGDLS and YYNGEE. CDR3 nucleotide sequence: TGTGCCAGCAGCGTAGCTGGTGGAACCTACAATGAGCAGTTCTTC. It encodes CASSVAGGTYNEQFF.